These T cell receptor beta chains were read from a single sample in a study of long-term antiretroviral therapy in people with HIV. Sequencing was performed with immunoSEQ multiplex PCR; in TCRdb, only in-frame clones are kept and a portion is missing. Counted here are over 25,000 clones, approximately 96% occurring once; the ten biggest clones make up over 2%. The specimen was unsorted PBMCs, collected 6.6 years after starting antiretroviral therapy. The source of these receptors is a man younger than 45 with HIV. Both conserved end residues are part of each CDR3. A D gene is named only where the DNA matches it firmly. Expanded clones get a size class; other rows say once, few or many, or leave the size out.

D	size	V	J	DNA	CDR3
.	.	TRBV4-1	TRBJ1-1	TGCGCCAGCAGCCAAGGAAGAGCGAGGCGCCTGAACACTGAAGCTTTCTTT	CASSQGRARRLNTEAFF
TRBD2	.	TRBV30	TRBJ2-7	TGTGCCTGGAGCGTTGGGACTAGCGGGAGTGCCGAGCAGTACTTC	CAWSVGTSGSAEQYF
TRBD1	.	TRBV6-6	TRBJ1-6	TGTGCCAGCAGTTTGGGGACAGGGGGTAATTCACCCCTCCACTTT	CASSLGTGGNSPLHF
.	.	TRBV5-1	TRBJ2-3	TGCGCCAGCAGCTTAGGCGGACGGGACACAGATACGCAGTATTTT	CASSLGGRDTDTQYF
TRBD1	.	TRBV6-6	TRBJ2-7	TGTGCCAGCAGCAGGACAGGGGCCTACGAGCAGTACTTC	CASSRTGAYEQYF
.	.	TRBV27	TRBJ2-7	TGTGCCAGCAGTTTAAACTACCGGGGGGAGCAGTACTTC	CASSLNYRGEQYF
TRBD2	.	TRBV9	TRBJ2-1	TGTGCCAGCAGCGTAACGGGAGGCGAGCAGTTCTTC	CASSVTGGEQFF
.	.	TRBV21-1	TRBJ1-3	TGTGCCAGCAGCCAGCAGGGAAAAGGAAACACCATATATTTT	CASSQQGKGNTIYF
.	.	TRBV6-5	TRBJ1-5	TGTGCCAGCGGCTACAGGGCCCATCAGCCCCAGCATTTT	CASGYRAHQPQHF
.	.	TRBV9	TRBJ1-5	TGTGCCAGCAGCCCCAGTTCAGGGTACCAGCCCCAGCATTTT	CASSPSSGYQPQHF
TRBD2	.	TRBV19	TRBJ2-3	TGTGCCAGTAGTATTCTAGCGGCCGTCACAGATACGCAGTATTTT	CASSILAAVTDTQYF
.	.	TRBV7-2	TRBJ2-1	TGTGCCAGCAGCTTGGCGGGGTTCTACAATGAGCAGTTCTTC	CASSLAGFYNEQFF
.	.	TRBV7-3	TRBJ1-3	TGTGCCAGCAGCTTAAACCCGAGAGCTCACTCTGGAAACACCATATATTTT	CASSLNPRAHSGNTIYF
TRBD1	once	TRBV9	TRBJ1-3	TGTGCCAGCAGCGAACAGGGGAGCTCTGGAAACACCATATATTTT	CASSEQGSSGNTIYF
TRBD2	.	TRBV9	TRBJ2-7	TGTGCCAGCAGCGGACTGAGCGGGAACGGCTTCCACGAGCAGTACTTC	CASSGLSGNGFHEQYF
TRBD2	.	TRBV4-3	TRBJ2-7	TGCGCCAGCAGCCAACGGACTAGCGGGGCTTTGAACGAGCAGTACTTC	CASSQRTSGALNEQYF
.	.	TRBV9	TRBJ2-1	TGTGCCAGCAGCGTAGGGGGGACCTACAATGAGCAGTTCTTC	CASSVGGTYNEQFF
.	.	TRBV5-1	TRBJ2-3	TGCGCCAGCAGCTCGCAGATTCTCCTGCGGGATACGCAGTATTTT	CASSSQILLRDTQYF
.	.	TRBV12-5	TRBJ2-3	TGTGCTAGTGGTTTGGCCCTGGGAGATACGCAGTATTTT	CASGLALGDTQYF
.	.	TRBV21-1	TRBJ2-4	TGTGCCAGCAGCACCTGCGGGTCCCGGGGTGGTGACATTCAGTACTTC	CASSTCGSRGGDIQYF
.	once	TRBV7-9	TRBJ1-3	TGTGCCAGCAGCCCCGACGGGGCGGGAGGACTCGGAAACACCATATATTTT	CASSPDGAGGLGNTIYF
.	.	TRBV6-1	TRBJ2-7	TGTGCCAGCAGTGAGGGGGGACCCCCAACCGCCGAGCAGTACTTC	CASSEGGPPTAEQYF
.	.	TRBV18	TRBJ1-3	TGTGCCAGCTCAGCGTTGGGGGGCGCGTCTCTCAGTGGAAACACCATATATTTT	CASSALGGASLSGNTIYF
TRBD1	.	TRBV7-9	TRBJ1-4	TGTGCCAGCAGCCCGGACAGGGGTGGTGAAAAACTGTTTTTT	CASSPDRGGEKLFF
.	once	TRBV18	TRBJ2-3	TGTGCCAGCTCACGCCCGACAGATACGCAGTATTTT	CASSRPTDTQYF
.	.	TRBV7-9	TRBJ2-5	TGTGCCAGCAGCTTTTCGGTAGAAGAGACCCAGTACTTC	CASSFSVEETQYF
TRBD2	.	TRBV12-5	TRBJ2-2	TGTGCTAGTGGTTCCGGGAGGACCGGGGAGCTGTTTTTT	CASGSGRTGELFF
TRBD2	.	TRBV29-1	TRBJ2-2	TGCAGCGCCGGACTAGCGGGAGCTTACGGGGAGCTGTTTTTT	CSAGLAGAYGELFF
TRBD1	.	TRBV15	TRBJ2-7	TGTGCCACCAGCGGTGAGGGACAGGGGAGTTCCTACGAGCAGTACTTC	CATSGEGQGSSYEQYF
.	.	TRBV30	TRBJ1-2	TGTGCCGGATGGGTGGGGTATGGCTACACCTTC	CAGWVGYGYTF
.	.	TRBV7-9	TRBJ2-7	TGTGCCAGCAGCCCCGCCAGCGCCGAGCAGTACTTC	CASSPASAEQYF
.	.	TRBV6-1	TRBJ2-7	TGTGCCAGCATAAGAGGGTACGAGCAGTACTTC	CASIRGYEQYF
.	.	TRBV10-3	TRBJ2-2	TGTGCCATCAGTGAGGCAGGGGAGCTGTTTTTT	CAISEAGELFF
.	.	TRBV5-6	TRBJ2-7	TGTGCCAGCAGCTTCTGGTTTGGACCCGGTGAGCAGTACTTC	CASSFWFGPGEQYF
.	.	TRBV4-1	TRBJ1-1	TGCGCCAGCAGCCAACAGGGCGTTGGAACTGAAGCTTTCTTT	CASSQQGVGTEAFF
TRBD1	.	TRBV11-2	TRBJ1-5	TGTGCCAGCAGCTTAGGGGGACAGGGTAATCAGCCCCAGCATTTT	CASSLGGQGNQPQHF
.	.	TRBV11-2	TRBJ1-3	TGTGCCAGCAGCTTACCCCCCACTCGGGGCTACTCTGGAAACACCATATATTTT	CASSLPPTRGYSGNTIYF
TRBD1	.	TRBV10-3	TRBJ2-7	TGTGCCACCGGACAGGCCCACGAGCAGTACTTC	CATGQAHEQYF
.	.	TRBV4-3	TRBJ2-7	TGCGCCAGCAGCCAAGGGTCGGGAAGGGGGTACGAGCAGTACTTC	CASSQGSGRGYEQYF
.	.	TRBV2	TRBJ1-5	TGTGCCAGCAGTGTTATTGGGCAGGGCCATCAGCCCCAGCATTTT	CASSVIGQGHQPQHF
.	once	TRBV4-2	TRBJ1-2	TGTGCCAGCAGCCAAGATCTAACAGCGGAGGAAGGCTATGGCTACACCTTC	CASSQDLTAEEGYGYTF
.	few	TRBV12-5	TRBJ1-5	TGTGCTAGTGGAACAGGGCAGAATCAGCCCCAGCATTTT	CASGTGQNQPQHF
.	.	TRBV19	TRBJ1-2	TGTGCCAGTAGGGCAGGGGAGGTTGGCTACACCTTC	CASRAGEVGYTF
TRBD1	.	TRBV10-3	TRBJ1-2	TGTGCCAAGAGACCGGGACAGGGAGACGGCTACACCTTC	CAKRPGQGDGYTF
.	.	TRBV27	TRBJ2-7	TGTGCCAGCACTCCCCACCCCCTATTGGGGGAGCAGTACTTC	CASTPHPLLGEQYF
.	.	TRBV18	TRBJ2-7	TGTGCCAGCTCACCAGGGCAGGCCCTCCGGCGGGGCGAGCAGTACTTC	CASSPGQALRRGEQYF
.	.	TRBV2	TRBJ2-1	TGTGCCAGCAGTGAGAGGACAGTCAACAATGAGCAGTTCTTC	CASSERTVNNEQFF